One T cell receptor beta chain is described in this entry. This clone was recorded at least ten times. Its antigen target is currently unknown. No quality values exist for individual bases; no much larger clone is one base distant. This sample was taken from a study of blood T cell repertoires in COVID-19 (dated by TCRdb to 2020 to 2022). Concerning the study at large: The collaborator samples originated in the United States, Italy and Spain and spanned the acute and convalescent phases of COVID-19. The material from the prospective study consisted of cDNA or gDNA derived from T cells, B-cell-depleted T cells, or PBMCs. Subjects who had been exposed to COVID-19, were actively infected with it, or had recovered from it provided the deeply sampled blood TCRbeta repertoires that made up the dataset. The repertoires were released in a freely available public database intended as a resource for research on the immune response to SARS-CoV-2. The samples were drawn from two sources: the first 160 participants of the ongoing ImmuneRACE study, and 1,200 or so subjects contributed by 6 global collaborators. Nearly every sample came with metadata listing a de-identified subject ID, COVID-19 status, age in years and sex. Where available, HLA class I and class II types were taken from metadata supplied by the sample provider and were not determined by assay-based typing. Results and caveats for the whole study, not just this receptor: How much clinical and demographic metadata was included differed by source and by participant, and the metadata was provided uncurated.

TCRbeta CDR3 regions were amplified from genomic DNA by means of the immunoSEQ Assay, a bias-controlled multiplex PCR. Turning to the authors' computational methods: The number of nucleated cells in each sample was estimated from the amplification of reference gene primers within the assay. To quantify the absolute abundance of each unique TCRbeta CDR3 rearrangement, sequence reads were collapsed and filtered. For each sample, productive Simpson clonality was calculated as the square root of Simpson's diversity index over productive rearrangements. TCRdb took over this immuneACCESS table, retaining in-frame rearrangements with V and J assigned. Such tables are incomplete; in checked studies, under half of the missing clones stem from an unresolved V gene, and the remainder is unexplained. V and J calls and clone size are those listed in that table; D and trimming were worked out from the DNA. The sample includes around 70,000 clones, with 81% observed a single time. 20% to 25% of the sample belongs to the ten largest clones.

Collaborating institutions collected whole blood in K2EDTA tubes following their own protocols. For TCRbeta analysis, collaborators shipped samples in one of three forms: frozen whole blood, isolated PBMCs, or DNA extracted from either of those sample types. Spanning cysteine to phenylalanine, the CDR3 consists of 17 amino acids. Here the CDR3 DNA is all that survives: 51 bases in frame from base 1. CDR1 and CDR2, per the germline V gene (reference sequence), are SEHNR and FQNEAQ. Unmatched junction bases come to 5, with V trimmed by 0 bases and J by 1 base. Recombination linked TRBV7-9 to TRBJ2-7; a stretch of 11 junction bases matches TRBD1. Specimen: peripheral blood. The clonotype comes from a woman in her 70s with acute or convalescent COVID-19. CDR3 reads: CASSLATGTGGSYEQYF. In nucleotide form, the sequence is TGTGCCAGCAGCTTAGCCACCGGGACAGGGGGGTCCTACGAGCAGTACTTC.